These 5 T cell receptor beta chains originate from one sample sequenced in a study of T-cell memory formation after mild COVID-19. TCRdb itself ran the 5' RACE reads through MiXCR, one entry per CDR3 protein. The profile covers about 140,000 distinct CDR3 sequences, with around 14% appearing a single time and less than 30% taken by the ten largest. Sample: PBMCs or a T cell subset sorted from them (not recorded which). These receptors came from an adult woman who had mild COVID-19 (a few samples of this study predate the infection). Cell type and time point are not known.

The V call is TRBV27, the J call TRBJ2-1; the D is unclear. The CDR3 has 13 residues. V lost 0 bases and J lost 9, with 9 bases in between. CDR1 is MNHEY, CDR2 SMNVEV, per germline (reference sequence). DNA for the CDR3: TGTGCCAGCAGTTTATCGTTGAGTGGTGAGCAGTTCTTC. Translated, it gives CASSLSLSGEQFF.

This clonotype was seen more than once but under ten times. CDR3: CASSPPELHEQYF. The DNA of the CDR3 is TGTGCCAGCAGTCCTCCGGAGTTACACGAGCAGTACTTC. This chain joins TRBV28 and TRBJ2-7; no clear D. The germline gives CDR1 MDHEN, CDR2 SYDVKM. V was cut by 5 bases and J by 5 bases, with 13 bases left in between. This CDR3 comprises 13 residues. Combining the CDR3 with reference TRBV28 and TRBJ2-7 gives the whole variable domain DVKVTQSSRYLVKRTGEKVFLECVQDMDHENMFWYRQDPGLGLRLIYFSYDVKMKEKGDIPEGYSVSREKKERFSLILESASTNQTSMYLCASSPPELHEQYFGPGTRLTVT.

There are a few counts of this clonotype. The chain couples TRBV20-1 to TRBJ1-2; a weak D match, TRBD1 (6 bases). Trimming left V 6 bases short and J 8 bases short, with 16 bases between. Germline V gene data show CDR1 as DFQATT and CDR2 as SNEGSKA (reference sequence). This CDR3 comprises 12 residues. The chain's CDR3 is CSAPGVGAGYTF. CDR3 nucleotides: TGCAGTGCCCCGGGGGTGGGGGCCGGCTACACCTTC.

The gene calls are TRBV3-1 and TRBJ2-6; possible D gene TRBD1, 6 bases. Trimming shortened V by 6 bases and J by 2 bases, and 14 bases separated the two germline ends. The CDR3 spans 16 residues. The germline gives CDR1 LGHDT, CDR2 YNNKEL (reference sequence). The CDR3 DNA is TGTGCCAGCAGAGCAACCAGGGGCGCTGGGGCCAACGTCCTGACTTTC. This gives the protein CASRATRGAGANVLTF.

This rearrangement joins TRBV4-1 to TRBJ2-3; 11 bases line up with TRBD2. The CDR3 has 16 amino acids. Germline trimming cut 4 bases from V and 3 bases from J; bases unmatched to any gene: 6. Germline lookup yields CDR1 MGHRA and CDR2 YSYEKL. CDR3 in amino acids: CASSPRLAGLTDTQYF. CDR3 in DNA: TGCGCCAGCAGCCCCAGACTAGCGGGGCTTACAGATACGCAGTATTTT.